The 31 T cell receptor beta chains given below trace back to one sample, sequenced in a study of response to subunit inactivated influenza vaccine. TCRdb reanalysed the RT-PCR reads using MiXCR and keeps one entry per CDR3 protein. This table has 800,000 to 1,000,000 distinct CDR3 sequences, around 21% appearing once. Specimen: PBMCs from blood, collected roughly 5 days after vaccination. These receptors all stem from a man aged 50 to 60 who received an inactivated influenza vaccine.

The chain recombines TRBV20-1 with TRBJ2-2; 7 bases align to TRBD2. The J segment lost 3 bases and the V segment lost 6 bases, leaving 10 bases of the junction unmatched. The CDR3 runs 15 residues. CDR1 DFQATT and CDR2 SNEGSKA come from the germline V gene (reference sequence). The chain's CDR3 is CSARRAGVYTGELFF. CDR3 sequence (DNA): TGCAGTGCAAGGAGGGCGGGAGTTTACACCGGGGAGCTGTTTTTT.

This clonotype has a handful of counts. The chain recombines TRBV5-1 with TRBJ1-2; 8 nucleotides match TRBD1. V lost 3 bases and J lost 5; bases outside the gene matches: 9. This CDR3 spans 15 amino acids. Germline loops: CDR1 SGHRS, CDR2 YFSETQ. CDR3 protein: CASSSTGALGYGYTF. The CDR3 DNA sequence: TGCGCCAGCAGCTCGACAGGGGCGTTGGGATATGGCTACACCTTC. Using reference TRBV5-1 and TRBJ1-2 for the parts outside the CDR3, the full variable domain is KAGVTQTPRYLIKTRGQQVTLSCSPISGHRSVSWYQQTPGQGLQFLFEYFSETQRNKGNFPGRFSGRQFSNSRSEMNVSTLELGDSALYLCASSSTGALGYGYTFGSGTRLTVV.

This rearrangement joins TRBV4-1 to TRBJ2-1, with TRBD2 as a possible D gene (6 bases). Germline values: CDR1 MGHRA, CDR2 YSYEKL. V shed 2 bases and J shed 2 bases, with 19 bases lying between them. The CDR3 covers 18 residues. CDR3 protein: CASSQSVSGTLAYNEQFF. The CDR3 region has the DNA TGCGCCAGCAGCCAATCCGTCTCCGGGACTCTCGCCTACAATGAGCAGTTCTTC.

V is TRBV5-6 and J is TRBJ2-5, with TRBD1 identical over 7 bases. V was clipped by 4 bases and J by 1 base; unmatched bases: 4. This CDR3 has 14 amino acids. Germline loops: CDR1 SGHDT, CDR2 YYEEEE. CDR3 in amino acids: CASSKDRLQETQYF. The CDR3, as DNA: TGTGCCAGCAGCAAGGACAGGCTCCAAGAGACCCAGTACTTC.

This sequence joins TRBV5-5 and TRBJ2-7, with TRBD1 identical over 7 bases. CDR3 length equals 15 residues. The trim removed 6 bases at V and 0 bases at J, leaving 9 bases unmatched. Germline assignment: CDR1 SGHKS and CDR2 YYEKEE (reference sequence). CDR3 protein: CASTSWDRSSYEQYF. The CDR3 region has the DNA TGTGCCAGCACCTCCTGGGACAGATCCTCCTACGAGCAGTACTTC.

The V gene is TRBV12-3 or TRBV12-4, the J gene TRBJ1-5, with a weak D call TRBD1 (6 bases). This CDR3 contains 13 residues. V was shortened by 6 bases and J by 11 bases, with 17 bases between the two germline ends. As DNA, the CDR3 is TGTGCCAGCAGCCAACGAGGGGGGTCGGCCCAGCATTTT. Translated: CASSQRGGSAQHF.

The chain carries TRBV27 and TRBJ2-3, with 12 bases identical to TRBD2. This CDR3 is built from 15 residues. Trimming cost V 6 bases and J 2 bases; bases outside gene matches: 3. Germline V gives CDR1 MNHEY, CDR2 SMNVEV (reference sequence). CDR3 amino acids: CASSGLAGFTDTQYF. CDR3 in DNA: TGTGCCAGCAGCGGACTAGCGGGGTTCACAGATACGCAGTATTTT.

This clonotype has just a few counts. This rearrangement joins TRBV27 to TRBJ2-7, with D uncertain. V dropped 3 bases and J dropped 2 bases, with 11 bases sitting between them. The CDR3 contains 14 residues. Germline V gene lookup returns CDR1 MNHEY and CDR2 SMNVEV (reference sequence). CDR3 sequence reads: CASSFWQATYEQYF. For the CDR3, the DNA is TGTGCCAGCAGTTTTTGGCAGGCGACCTACGAGCAGTACTTC.

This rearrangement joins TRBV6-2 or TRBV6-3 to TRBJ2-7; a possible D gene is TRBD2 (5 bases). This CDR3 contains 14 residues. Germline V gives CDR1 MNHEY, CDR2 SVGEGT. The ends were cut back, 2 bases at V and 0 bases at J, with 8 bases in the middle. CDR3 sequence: CASSYAGLSYEQYF. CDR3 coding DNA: TGTGCCAGCAGTTACGCGGGTCTCTCCTACGAGCAGTACTTC.

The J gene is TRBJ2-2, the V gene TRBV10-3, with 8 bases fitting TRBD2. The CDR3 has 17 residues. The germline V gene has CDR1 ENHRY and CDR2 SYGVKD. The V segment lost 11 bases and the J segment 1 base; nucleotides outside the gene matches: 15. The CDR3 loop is CASNFESGGQNTGELFF. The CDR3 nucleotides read TGTGCCTCCAACTTCGAGAGCGGGGGCCAGAACACCGGGGAGCTGTTTTTT.

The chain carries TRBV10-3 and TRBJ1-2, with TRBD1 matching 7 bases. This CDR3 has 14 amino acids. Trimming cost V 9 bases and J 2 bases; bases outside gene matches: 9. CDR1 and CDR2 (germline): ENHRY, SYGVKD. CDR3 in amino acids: CAIWEGARNYGYTF. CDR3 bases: TGTGCCATTTGGGAGGGGGCCCGGAACTATGGCTACACCTTC.

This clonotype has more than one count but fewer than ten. The CDR3 here is CASSLGPAQSSYEQYF. The CDR3 DNA is TGTGCCAGCAGCTTAGGGCCTGCACAGAGCTCCTACGAGCAGTACTTC. This chain uses TRBV7-2 with TRBJ2-7; D call uncertain. Germline V gene data show CDR1 as SGHTA and CDR2 as FQGNSA. CDR3 length: 16 residues. V was cut by 1 base and J by 0 bases, with 13 bases left in between.

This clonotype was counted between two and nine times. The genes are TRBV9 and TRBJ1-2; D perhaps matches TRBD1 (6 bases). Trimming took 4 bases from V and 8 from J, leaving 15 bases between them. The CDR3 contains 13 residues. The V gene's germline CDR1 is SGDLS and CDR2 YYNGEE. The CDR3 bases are TGTGCCAGCAGCTCCCGACAGGACTCAGGCTACACCTTC. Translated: CASSSRQDSGYTF.

Written as DNA, the CDR3 is TGCAGTGCTATACAGGGGGCAGGGGAGACCCAGTACTTC. Translation gives CSAIQGAGETQYF. This chain links TRBV20-1 with TRBJ2-5; 9 nucleotides agree with TRBD1. Germline V gene sequence: CDR1 DFQATT, CDR2 SNEGSKA (reference sequence). This CDR3 is built from 13 residues. V lost 4 bases to trimming and J lost 5 bases; unmatched junction nucleotides: 5.

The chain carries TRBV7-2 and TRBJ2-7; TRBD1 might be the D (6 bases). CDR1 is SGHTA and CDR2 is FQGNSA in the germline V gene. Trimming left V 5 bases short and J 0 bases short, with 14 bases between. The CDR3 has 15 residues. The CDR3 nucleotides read TGTGCCAGCAGCCTATCCAGGGGTCACTCCTACGAGCAGTACTTC. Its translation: CASSLSRGHSYEQYF.

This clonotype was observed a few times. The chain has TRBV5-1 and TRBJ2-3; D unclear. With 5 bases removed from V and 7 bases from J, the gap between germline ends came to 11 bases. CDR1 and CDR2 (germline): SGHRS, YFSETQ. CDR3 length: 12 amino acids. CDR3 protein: CASSSTRNTQYF. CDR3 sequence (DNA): TGCGCCAGCAGTTCGACGAGGAATACGCAGTATTTT.

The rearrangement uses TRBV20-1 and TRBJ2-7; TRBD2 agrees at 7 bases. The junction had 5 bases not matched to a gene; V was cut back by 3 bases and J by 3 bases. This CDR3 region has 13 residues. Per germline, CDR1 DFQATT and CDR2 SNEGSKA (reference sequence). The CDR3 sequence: CSASRRGIYEQYF. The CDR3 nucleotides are TGCAGTGCTAGTCGGCGGGGGATCTACGAGCAGTACTTC.

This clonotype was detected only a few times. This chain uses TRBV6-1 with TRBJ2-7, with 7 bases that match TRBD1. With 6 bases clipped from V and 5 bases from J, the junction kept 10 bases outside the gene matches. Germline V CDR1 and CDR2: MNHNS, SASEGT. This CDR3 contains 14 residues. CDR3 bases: TGTGCCAGCAGAGTGACAGGGATGGAAAACGAGCAGTACTTC. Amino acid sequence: CASRVTGMENEQYF.

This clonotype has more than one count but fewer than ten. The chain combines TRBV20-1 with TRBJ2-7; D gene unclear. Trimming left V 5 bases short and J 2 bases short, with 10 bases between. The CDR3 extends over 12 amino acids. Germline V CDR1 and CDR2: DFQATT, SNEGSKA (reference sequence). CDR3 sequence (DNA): TGCAGTGCTGGTAGAGTGCCCTACGAGCAGTACTTC. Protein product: CSAGRVPYEQYF.

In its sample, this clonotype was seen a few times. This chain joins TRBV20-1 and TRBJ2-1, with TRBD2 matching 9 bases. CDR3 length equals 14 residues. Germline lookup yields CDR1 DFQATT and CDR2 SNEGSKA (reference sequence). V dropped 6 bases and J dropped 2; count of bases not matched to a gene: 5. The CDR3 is CSAKGLATYNEQFF. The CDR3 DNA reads TGCAGTGCGAAGGGACTAGCCACCTACAATGAGCAGTTCTTC.

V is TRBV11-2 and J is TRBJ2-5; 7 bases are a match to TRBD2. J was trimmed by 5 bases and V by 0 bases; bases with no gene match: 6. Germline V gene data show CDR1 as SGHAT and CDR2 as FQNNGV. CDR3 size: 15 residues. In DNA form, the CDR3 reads TGTGCCAGCAGCTTAGATGGGGGGGGTATGGAGACCCAGTACTTC. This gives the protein CASSLDGGGMETQYF.

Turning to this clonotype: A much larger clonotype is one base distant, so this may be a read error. The CDR3 sequence is CASSWTGANTGAFF. In DNA, the CDR3 is TGTGCCAGCAGTTGGACAGGAGCGAACACTGGAGCTTTCTTT. The chain is built from TRBV12-3 or TRBV12-4 and TRBJ1-1; 7 bases match TRBD1. The CDR3 has 14 amino acids.

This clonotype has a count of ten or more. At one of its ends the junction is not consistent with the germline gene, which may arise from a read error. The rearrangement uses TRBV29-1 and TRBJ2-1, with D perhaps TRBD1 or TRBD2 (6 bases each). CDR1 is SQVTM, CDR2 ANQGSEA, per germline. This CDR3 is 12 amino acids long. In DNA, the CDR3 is TGCAGCGGTGAACGGGGGCGCCGTGAGCAGTTCTTC. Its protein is CSGERGRREQFF.

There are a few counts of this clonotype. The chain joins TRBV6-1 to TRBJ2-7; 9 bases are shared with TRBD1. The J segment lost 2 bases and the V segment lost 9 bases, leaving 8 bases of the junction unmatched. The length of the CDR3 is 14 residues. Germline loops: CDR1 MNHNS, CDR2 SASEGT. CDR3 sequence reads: CASKGQGETYEQYF. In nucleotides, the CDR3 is TGTGCCAGTAAGGGACAGGGAGAAACCTACGAGCAGTACTTC.

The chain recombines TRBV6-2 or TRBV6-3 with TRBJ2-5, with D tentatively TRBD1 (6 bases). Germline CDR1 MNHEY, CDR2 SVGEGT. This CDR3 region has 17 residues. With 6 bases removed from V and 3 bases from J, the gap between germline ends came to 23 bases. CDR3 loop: CASSRRTGSSDKETQYF. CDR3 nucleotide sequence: TGTGCCAGCAGCCGCCGCACAGGGTCGAGTGATAAAGAGACCCAGTACTTC.

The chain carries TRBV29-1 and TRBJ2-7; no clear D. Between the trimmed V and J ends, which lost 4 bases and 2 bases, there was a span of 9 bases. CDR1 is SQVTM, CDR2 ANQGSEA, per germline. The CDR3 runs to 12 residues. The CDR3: CSVAAGPYEQYF. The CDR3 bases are TGCAGCGTTGCGGCCGGGCCCTACGAGCAGTACTTC.

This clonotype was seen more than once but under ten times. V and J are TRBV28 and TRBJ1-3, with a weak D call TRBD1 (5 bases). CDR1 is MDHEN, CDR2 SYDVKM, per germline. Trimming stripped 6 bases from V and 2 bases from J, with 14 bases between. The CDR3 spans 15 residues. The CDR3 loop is CASSPGHFPGNTIYF. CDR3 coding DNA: TGTGCCAGCAGCCCCGGACACTTCCCTGGAAACACCATATATTTT.

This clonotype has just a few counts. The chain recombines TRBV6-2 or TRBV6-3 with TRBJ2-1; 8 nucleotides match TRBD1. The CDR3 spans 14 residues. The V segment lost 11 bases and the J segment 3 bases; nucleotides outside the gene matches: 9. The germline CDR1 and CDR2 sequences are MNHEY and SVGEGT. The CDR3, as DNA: TGTGCCTCCAGAACGGACAGGGACTACAATGAGCAGTTCTTC. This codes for CASRTDRDYNEQFF.

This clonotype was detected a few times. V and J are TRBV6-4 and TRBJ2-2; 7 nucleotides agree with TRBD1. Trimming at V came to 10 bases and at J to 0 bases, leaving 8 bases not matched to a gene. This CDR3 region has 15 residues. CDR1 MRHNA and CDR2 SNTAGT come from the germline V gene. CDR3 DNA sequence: TGTGCCATCCCGTCCGGGACAGCGAACACCGGGGAGCTGTTTTTT. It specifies CAIPSGTANTGELFF.

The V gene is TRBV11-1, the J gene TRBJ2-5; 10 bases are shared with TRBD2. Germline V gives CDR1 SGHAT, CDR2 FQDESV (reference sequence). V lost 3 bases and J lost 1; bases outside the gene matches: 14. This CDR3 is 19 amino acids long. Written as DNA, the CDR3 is TGTGCCAGCAGCTTGCCCCCCCTAGCTAGCGGGGGACTCCAAGAGACCCAGTACTTC. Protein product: CASSLPPLASGGLQETQYF.

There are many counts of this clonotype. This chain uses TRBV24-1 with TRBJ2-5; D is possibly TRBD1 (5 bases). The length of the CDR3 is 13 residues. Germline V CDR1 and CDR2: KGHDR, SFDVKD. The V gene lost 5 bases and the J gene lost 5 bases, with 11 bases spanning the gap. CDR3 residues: CATSAQGRETQYF. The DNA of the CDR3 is TGTGCCACCAGTGCCCAGGGTAGGGAGACCCAGTACTTC.